This T cell receptor beta chain was captured by sequencing in a study of cytomegalovirus exposure and HLA in healthy donors. Study-level results: It was confirmed in vitro that a few of the CMV-associated chains were specific for CMV antigens.

Germline values: CDR1 MNHNY, CDR2 SVGAGI (reference sequence). V dropped 6 bases and J dropped 3; count of bases not matched to a gene: 7. The CDR3 is 15 amino acids. Concerning this clone itself: Its matching antigen is unknown.

Measured with immunoSEQ multiplex PCR; TCRdb has only the in-frame clones, and not every one. The sample contains around 61,000 clones, around 90% of which appear only once. The sequence was obtained from a man aged 18 to 29 in good health and CMV-seronegative. The source material was PBMCs. The chain combines TRBV6-6 with TRBJ2-7, with TRBD2 matching over 11 bases. The CDR3 region has the DNA TGTGCCAGCAGCCCTATAGCGGGAGGGATCTACGAGCAGTACTTC. This encodes CASSPIAGGIYEQYF.